Only a few counts were recorded for the clone carrying this TCR beta chain. Antigen: not known. Sequence at one end of the junction differs from germline and may be a read error. This sample is part of a study of blood T cells in healthy people across ages. Whole-study results and caveats: Older individuals had lower TCR beta diversity per million T cells (the decline was roughly linear).

Primed by a sample-barcoded 5' primer and a J-beta primer mix, a second PCR proceeded for 7 to 11 cycles. Every molecule of cDNA carried a tag from a template-switch adaptor with 12 random nucleotides. A single record per CDR3 protein comes from TCRdb applying MiXCR to the 5' RACE reads. The profile shows approximately 780,000 distinct CDR3 sequences, more than 25% of them singletons. The length of the CDR3 is 14 residues. CDR1 and CDR2 from the germline V gene are SGHVS and FNYEAQ. This sample was shared with a second study, whose subject was T cells of mothers and their children. Per that study: Over 9.5 million TCR beta CDR3 reads were obtained from each mother, and approximately 2.7 million from each child.

Source material: blood. The receptor was isolated from a boy aged 5-17 years in good health. V is TRBV7-6 and J is TRBJ1-2; D is undetermined. The CDR3 nucleotides read TGCGCCAGCAGCCCCGGACGGAATAACTATGGCTACACCTTC. Residues: CASSPGRNNYGYTF.